Sequencing of this T cell receptor beta chain was carried out in a study of T cells in Graves' hyperthyroidism and ophthalmopathy. Study in general: Specimen type is peripheral blood, collected at initial diagnosis prior to any treatment.

The TCR beta CDR3 regions underwent amplification using RNA transcripts as the source. HTBI primers drove first-round RT-PCR of the TCR CDR3. TCRdb called the multiplex PCR reads again in MiXCR, with one record for every CDR3 protein. The sample contains about half a million distinct CDR3 sequences, 20% of which appear only once. CDR1 is DFQATT, CDR2 SNEGSKA, per germline (reference sequence). This CDR3 region has 12 residues. With V trimmed by 5 bases and J by 5 bases, 4 bases remained unmatched. This clonotype has ten or more counts. Sequencing was done on a sample of blood. This TCR was sampled from a man aged 35 to 55 with Graves' ophthalmopathy. The V call is TRBV20-1, the J call TRBJ2-7; 9 positions agree with TRBD1. The CDR3 sequence is CSAGQGSDEQYF. As DNA, the CDR3 is TGCAGTGCTGGACAGGGGAGCGACGAGCAGTACTTC.